The rows below give T cell receptor beta chains drawn from one sample of a study of blood T cell repertoires in COVID-19. Using immunoSEQ multiplex PCR, the repertoire was profiled, and TCRdb retains in-frame clones only, with some absent. The table records 200,000 to 250,000 clones, roughly 90% of them present only once. Specimen: peripheral blood. The receptors here all came from a man in his 60s with COVID-19, enrolled during active disease. The CDR3 runs from the conserved cysteine through the conserved F or W. A D gene is named only where the DNA matches it firmly. Where a row states a size, it is once, few, many or the class of an expanded clone; other rows omit it.

J: TRBJ2-7
V: TRBV5-4
D: -
size: -
CDR3: CASSLVPAAYEQYF
DNA: TGTGCCAGCAGCTTGGTTCCCGCAGCCTACGAGCAGTACTTC

J: TRBJ1-4
V: TRBV3-1/TRBV3-2
D: TRBD1
size: -
CDR3: CASSQYDRGVGKLFF
DNA: TGTGCCAGCAGCCAATATGACAGGGGCGTAGGAAAACTGTTTTTT

J: TRBJ2-1
V: TRBV7-6
D: -
size: -
CDR3: CASSLGQGTYNEQFF
DNA: TGTGCCAGCAGCTTAGGTCAGGGGACCTACAATGAGCAGTTCTTC

J: TRBJ1-5
V: TRBV5-6
D: -
size: -
CDR3: CASSLNGRNQPQHF
DNA: TGTGCCAGCAGCTTGAATGGGAGGAATCAGCCCCAGCATTTT

J: TRBJ2-1
V: TRBV28
D: TRBD2
size: once
CDR3: CASSQGTSGSKEQFF
DNA: TGTGCCAGCAGTCAGGGGACTAGCGGGAGCAAGGAGCAGTTCTTC

J: TRBJ1-6
V: TRBV3-1/TRBV3-2
D: TRBD1
size: -
CDR3: CASSQVDRATSPLHF
DNA: TGTGCCAGCAGCCAAGTTGACAGGGCGACTTCACCCCTCCACTTT

J: TRBJ1-1
V: TRBV20-1
D: -
size: -
CDR3: CSGGGTEAFF
DNA: TGCAGTGGGGGAGGGACTGAAGCTTTCTTT

J: TRBJ2-1
V: TRBV18
D: TRBD1
size: once
CDR3: CASSQGTGLGEQFF
DNA: TGTGCCAGCTCACAAGGGACAGGGTTAGGAGAGCAGTTCTTC

J: TRBJ2-7
V: TRBV28
D: TRBD1
size: -
CDR3: CASSLGGQGIKVQYF
DNA: TGTGCCAGCAGTTTAGGGGGACAGGGAATCAAAGTGCAGTACTTC

J: TRBJ2-7
V: TRBV28
D: -
size: -
CDR3: CASSSSGTYYEQYF
DNA: TGTGCCAGCAGTTCCTCCGGGACATACTACGAGCAGTACTTC

J: TRBJ1-2
V: TRBV2
D: TRBD1
size: -
CDR3: CASSAVQGLNYGYTF
DNA: TGTGCCAGCAGTGCAGTACAGGGGCTAAACTATGGCTACACCTTC

J: TRBJ1-2
V: TRBV7-8
D: -
size: -
CDR3: CASSLAEDSSYGYTF
DNA: TGTGCCAGCAGCTTAGCGGAGGACAGTTCCTATGGCTACACCTTC

J: TRBJ2-7
V: TRBV18
D: TRBD1
size: -
CDR3: CASSPQGQGGYEQYF
DNA: TGTGCCAGCTCCCCACAGGGACAGGGGGGATACGAGCAGTACTTC

J: TRBJ2-2
V: TRBV7-2
D: TRBD2
size: -
CDR3: CASSLTSGRTGELFF
DNA: TGTGCCAGCAGCTTGACTAGCGGGAGAACCGGGGAGCTGTTTTTT

J: TRBJ2-7
V: TRBV5-1
D: TRBD1
size: once
CDR3: CASSLGQGAYEQYF
DNA: TGCGCCAGCAGCTTGGGACAGGGGGCTTACGAGCAGTACTTC

J: TRBJ2-5
V: TRBV18
D: TRBD2
size: -
CDR3: CASSLAGDQETQYF
DNA: TGTGCCAGCTCATTAGCGGGGGACCAAGAGACCCAGTACTTC

J: TRBJ2-4
V: TRBV5-6
D: TRBD2
size: -
CDR3: CASSLGLAGLAKNIQYF
DNA: TGTGCCAGCAGCTTGGGACTAGCGGGATTAGCCAAAAACATTCAGTACTTC

J: TRBJ2-3
V: TRBV7-8
D: TRBD1
size: -
CDR3: CASSRQGLNTQYF
DNA: TGTGCCAGCAGCAGACAGGGGCTAAATACGCAGTATTTT

J: TRBJ1-2
V: TRBV25-1
D: -
size: -
CDR3: CASSGGRFGYTF
DNA: TGTGCCAGCAGTGGGGGGCGTTTTGGCTACACCTTC

J: TRBJ1-1
V: TRBV7-2
D: -
size: -
CDR3: CASSLVAGANTEAFF
DNA: TGTGCCAGCAGCTTAGTGGCGGGAGCGAACACTGAAGCTTTCTTT